This T cell receptor beta chain emerged from a study of T cell responses to AZD1222 COVID-19 vaccine (dated by TCRdb to about 2021). About the full investigation: AZD1222 recipients with second doses at about 4 weeks or about 12 weeks were pooled, because spike-specific TCR depth and breadth did not differ between schedules. TCR sequencing covered fewer than 250 trial participants: some 210 given two doses of AZD1222 and around 25 given two doses of MenACWY control vaccine. Trial participants were enrolled by age into 18-55, 56-69 and 70-plus year subgroups, with roughly 160, 29 and 62 TCR-sequenced participants respectively. Overall results and qualifications from the work: Nearly half of unique spike-specific TCRs reportedly recognized epitopes outside regions mutated in the B.1.351 and B.1.1.7 variants. Most participants were white British and females outnumbered males, and the authors suggested that clonal diversity may have been underestimated. Conclusions about previously exposed vaccinees were limited because only six AZD1222 recipients were SARS-CoV-2 seropositive at baseline. The vaccine-associated CD4 TCRs covered the entire spike protein, and the dominant responses fell in regions 160-218 and 743-854. After two AZD1222 doses, spike-specific TCR breadth and depth were significantly higher than at day 0 and than in MenACWY recipients. In the small 56-69-year group, the increase in depth fell short of significance, most likely because of low power. Because no day 14 peak-response samples were available, repertoires were characterized only after the peak T cell response.

The CDR3 regions of human TCRbeta chains were analyzed by immunosequencing. In the paper's pipeline: Repertoire TCRs were checked for matches against a reference library of SARS-CoV-2-specific TCRs that had been generated using the MIRA antigen-specificity platform. Breadth was defined as the fraction of unique TCRs that were SARS-CoV-2-associated, and depth was defined as the fraction of total T cells that were SARS-CoV-2-associated. Using the MIRA data, each spike-specific TCR was mapped to the spike region that the TCR reacts to and placed in a CD4 or CD8 class. Log10-transformed breadth and depth values were compared by one-way ANOVA with Sidak's multiple comparisons tests. TCRdb re-hosts the immuneACCESS table, in-frame sequences only. Its copies lack some clones; in the studies checked, an unresolved V gene accounts for under half of them, and the cause for the rest is not known. V and J calls and clone size are as listed in that table; D and trimming were resolved from the DNA. The sample records about 100,000 clones, roughly 85% of which are singletons. Around 5.9% of the sample is held by the ten biggest clonotypes.

In the germline V gene, CDR1 corresponds to MGHRA and CDR2 to YSYEKL. Trimming takes 2 bases off V and 6 bases off J; junction bases not matched to a gene: 2. The cysteine opens and the phenylalanine closes a CDR3 of 15 amino acids. The CDR3 DNA has 45 bases and is translated from base 1. What this sample's time point label stands for: baseline before first vaccination. The vaccinee samples were drawn from two UK trials, COV001 and COV002, one of which was a single-blind randomized controlled phase 2/3 trial testing AZD1222 (ChAdOx1 nCoV-19) in healthy adults. For TCRbeta chain sequencing, PBMC samples were collected from trial participants at day 0 and at day 28 after the second dose. Note on this clone: It lacks a known antigen. Base qualities were left out, and no much larger clone turns up one base away.

This specimen was peripheral blood, taken on day 0 of AZD1222 vaccination. The chain links TRBV4-1 with TRBJ2-1, with 12 middle bases fitting TRBD2. This receptor was identified in an adult in good health. For the CDR3, the sequence is CASSQTTSGGNEQFF. The sequence in DNA is TGCGCCAGCAGCCAAACGACTAGCGGGGGCAATGAGCAGTTCTTC.